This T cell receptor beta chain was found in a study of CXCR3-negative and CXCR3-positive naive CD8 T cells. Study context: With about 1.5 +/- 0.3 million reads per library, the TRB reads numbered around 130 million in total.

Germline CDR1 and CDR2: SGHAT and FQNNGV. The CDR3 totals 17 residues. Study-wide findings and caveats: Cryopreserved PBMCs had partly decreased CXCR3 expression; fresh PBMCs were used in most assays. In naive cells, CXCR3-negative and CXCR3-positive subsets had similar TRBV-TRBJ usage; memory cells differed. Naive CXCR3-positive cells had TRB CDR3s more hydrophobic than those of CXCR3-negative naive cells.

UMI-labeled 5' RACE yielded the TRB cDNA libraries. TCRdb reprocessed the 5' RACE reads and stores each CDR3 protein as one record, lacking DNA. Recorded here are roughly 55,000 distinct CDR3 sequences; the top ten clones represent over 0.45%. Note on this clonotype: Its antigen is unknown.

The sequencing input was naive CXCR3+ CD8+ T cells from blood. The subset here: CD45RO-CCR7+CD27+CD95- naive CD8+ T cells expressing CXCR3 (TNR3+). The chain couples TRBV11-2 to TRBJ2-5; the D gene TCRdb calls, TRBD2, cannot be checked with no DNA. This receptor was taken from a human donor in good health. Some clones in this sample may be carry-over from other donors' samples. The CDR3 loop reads CASSLDELASWQETQYF. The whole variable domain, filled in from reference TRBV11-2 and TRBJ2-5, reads EAGVAQSPRYKIIEKRQSVAFWCNPISGHATLYWYQQILGQGPKLLIQFQNNGVVDDSQLPKDRFSAERLKGVDSTLKIQPAKLEDSAVYLCASSLDELASWQETQYFGPGTRLLVL.